What follows describes a single T cell receptor beta chain. This CDR3 comprises 13 residues. The germline CDR1 and CDR2 sequences are SGHTA and FQGTGA. Trimming pared 2 bases from V and 6 bases from J, leaving 10 bases between. These data come from a study of blood T cell repertoires in COVID-19. Study overall: T cells, B-cell-depleted T cells, or PBMCs supplied cDNA or gDNA.

Original handling: Reference gene primer amplification gave nucleated cell count estimates. The repertoire was sequenced with immunoSEQ multiplex PCR; TCRdb's copy has only in-frame clones and lacks some. V and J calls plus clone size are reproduced from that table; the DNA served to infer D and trimming. The sample lists fewer than 350,000 clones, 75% to 90% seen once, with less than 2% in the top ten. The study drew participants aged about 18 to 89 years from under 30 US areas. Sequencing was carried out using PBMCs or T cells enriched from blood (not recorded which). V is TRBV7-3 and J is TRBJ1-2; no firm D call. The origin of this receptor is a middle-aged woman who had recovered from COVID-19. The CDR3 region has the DNA TGTGCCAGCAGCTTAGCGGGTTCTGATGGCTACACCTTC. Translating it yields CASSLAGSDGYTF.